One and the same sample provided the 19 T cell receptor beta chains below, sequenced in a study of CD8 T cells in ankylosing spondylitis. TCRdb passed the 5' RACE reads through MiXCR, listing each CDR3 protein once. This sample carries around 150,000 distinct CDR3 sequences, under 45% of them seen once, and the ten largest clones take roughly 15%. The specimen sequenced was synovial fluid, either unsorted or a sorted T cell fraction (not recorded which). The origin of the receptors is a male donor with ankylosing spondylitis.

Written as DNA, the CDR3 is TGTGCCAGCAGCACCAACCTCCGGGACCTACATCCCTCTGGAACCCGAAGGGGCACCATATATTTT. Translating gives CASSTNLRDLHPSGTRRGTIYF. The chain carries TRBV13 and TRBJ1-3; weak D call: TRBD1 (5 bases). There are 22 residues in the CDR3. V lost 5 bases, J lost 9 bases, and 41 bases lay in between. Germline V gives CDR1 PRHDT, CDR2 FYEKMQ (reference sequence).

The rearrangement links TRBV19 to TRBJ2-1, with D perhaps matching TRBD2 (6 bases). The CDR3 loop spans 17 amino acids. V was trimmed by 0 bases and J by 2 bases, leaving 14 bases between them. Germline V lookup: CDR1 LNHDA, CDR2 SQIVND (reference sequence). For the CDR3, the DNA is TGTGCCAGTAGTATAGATTACGGCAGGGAGGCCTACAATGAGCAGTTCTTC. Translating it yields CASSIDYGREAYNEQFF. The full variable domain, in which reference TRBV19 and TRBJ2-1 provide the parts outside the CDR3, is DGGITQSPKYLFRKEGQNVTLSCEQNLNHDAMYWYRQDPGQGLRLIYYSQIVNDFQKGDIAEGYSVSREKKESFPLTVTSAQKNPTAFYLCASSIDYGREAYNEQFFGPGTRLTVL.

The chain carries TRBV7-9 and TRBJ1-3; D ambiguous. The V gene's germline CDR1 is SEHNR and CDR2 FQNEAQ (reference sequence). V lost 3 bases, J lost 1 base, and 10 bases lay in between. The CDR3 runs to 15 residues. CDR3 loop: CASSFLRSSGNTIYF. DNA for the CDR3: TGTGCCAGCAGCTTTTTGAGATCGTCTGGAAACACCATATATTTT.

The chain is built from TRBV4-1 and TRBJ1-5, with D unclear. Germline V lookup: CDR1 MGHRA, CDR2 YSYEKL. Trimming stripped 1 base from V and 6 bases from J, with 13 bases between. The CDR3 totals 15 residues. In DNA form, the CDR3 reads TGCGCCAGCAGCCAAGTCCTAGACTTATTTCAGCCCCAGCATTTT. This encodes CASSQVLDLFQPQHF.

The V gene is TRBV27, the J gene TRBJ2-3; D gene ambiguous. The V and J ends lost 6 bases and 4 bases respectively, with 17 bases between them. Germline V CDR1 and CDR2: MNHEY, SMNVEV (reference sequence). The CDR3 totals 15 residues. The DNA of the CDR3 is TGTGCCAGCAGGGGGATATTATCGGTTGCAGATACGCAGTATTTT. This sequence encodes CASRGILSVADTQYF.

The chain combines TRBV3-1 with TRBJ2-7; 8 bases agree with TRBD2. The ends lost 2 bases at V and 1 base at J; junction bases unmatched: 1. Germline loops: CDR1 LGHDT, CDR2 YNNKEL (reference sequence). There are 14 residues in the CDR3. The CDR3 protein is CASSQSGGSYEQYF. The CDR3 coding sequence is TGTGCCAGCAGCCAAAGCGGGGGTTCCTACGAGCAGTACTTC.

This clonotype was detected only a few times. The chain joins TRBV12-3 or TRBV12-4 to TRBJ1-1, with D perhaps TRBD1 (5 bases). The CDR3 extends over 13 amino acids. V shed 1 base and J shed 6 bases, with 9 bases lying between them. CDR3 region: CASSLGRQSEAFF. In DNA form, the CDR3 reads TGTGCCAGCAGTTTAGGGAGACAGTCTGAAGCTTTCTTT.

This chain uses TRBV4-1 with TRBJ2-1, with D possibly being TRBD2 (5 bases). The CDR3 has 18 residues. Germline V CDR1 and CDR2: MGHRA, YSYEKL. Between the trimmed V and J ends, which lost 0 bases and 0 bases, there was a span of 15 bases. Here the CDR3 reads CASSQDPWLAVSYNEQFF. The DNA of the CDR3 is TGCGCCAGCAGCCAAGACCCCTGGCTAGCCGTCTCCTACAATGAGCAGTTCTTC.

This clonotype occurred a few times. The chain employs TRBV12-5 and TRBJ1-1; TRBD1 might be the D (5 bases). Trimming removed 1 base from V and 3 bases from J, with 6 bases in between. Per the germline V gene, CDR1 is LGHNT and CDR2 is FRNRAP. The CDR3 contains 13 residues. The CDR3 region has the DNA TGTGCTAGTGGTTTGGAGGGGTACACTGAAGCTTTCTTT. Translating gives CASGLEGYTEAFF.

This sequence joins TRBV5-6 and TRBJ1-1; tentative D call: TRBD1 (6 bases). The germline CDR1 and CDR2 sequences are SGHDT and YYEEEE. V was shortened by 4 bases and J by 6 bases, with 13 bases between the two germline ends. This CDR3 has 13 amino acids. CDR3 nucleotide sequence: TGTGCCAGCAGCCGGTCACAGGGCCCTGAAGCTTTCTTT. Protein: CASSRSQGPEAFF.

The chain has TRBV11-2 and TRBJ2-5; 15 nucleotides agree with TRBD2. Germline assignment: CDR1 SGHAT and CDR2 FQNNGV. The trim removed 5 bases at V and 4 bases at J, leaving 5 bases unmatched. The CDR3 runs to 16 residues. CDR3 nucleotide sequence: TGTGCCAGCAGCCCGGGGACTAGCGGGGGGAGAGAGACCCAGTACTTC. Translated: CASSPGTSGGRETQYF.

The V and J genes are TRBV11-2 and TRBJ2-7; no definite D call. Between the trimmed V and J ends, which lost 2 bases and 2 bases, there was a span of 13 bases. The germline CDR1 and CDR2 sequences are SGHAT and FQNNGV. This CDR3 spans 15 amino acids. Here the CDR3 DNA reads TGTGCCAGCAGCTTAACTCCCGGGCTACCCTACGAGCAGTACTTC. This translates into CASSLTPGLPYEQYF.

V gene TRBV10-3 combines with J gene TRBJ1-1; D call uncertain. Germline CDR1 ENHRY, CDR2 SYGVKD. There are 16 residues in the CDR3. The V end was cut by 6 bases, the J end by 0 bases, with 17 bases between. Written as DNA, the CDR3 is TGTGCCATCAGCCCTGCCGGAACAGCCTTGAACACTGAAGCTTTCTTT. Translating gives CAISPAGTALNTEAFF.

The gene calls are TRBV20-1 and TRBJ2-5; unclear D gene. Trimming took off 6 bases at V and 5 bases at J, with 13 bases between the two ends. CDR1 and CDR2 from the germline V gene are DFQATT and SNEGSKA (reference sequence). This CDR3 has 12 residues. CDR3 loop: CSAEGVPETQYF. In nucleotides, the CDR3 is TGCAGTGCCGAAGGCGTACCTGAGACCCAGTACTTC.

This chain links TRBV29-1 with TRBJ2-5; D remains unclear. Trimming cost V 0 bases and J 3 bases, with 8 bases left between them. The CDR3 runs 13 residues. Germline CDR1 is SQVTM and CDR2 is ANQGSEA. The CDR3 sequence: CSVEDLQKETQYF. The CDR3 region has the DNA TGCAGCGTTGAAGATTTACAGAAAGAGACCCAGTACTTC.

The genes are TRBV28 and TRBJ1-1; TRBD1 matches at 7 bases. The J segment lost 0 bases and the V segment lost 3 bases, leaving 7 bases of the junction unmatched. CDR1 and CDR2 from the germline V gene are MDHEN and SYDVKM. The CDR3 length is 16 residues. The CDR3 region has the DNA TGTGCCAGCAGTTTGTGGCAGGGGGAAATGAACACTGAAGCTTTCTTT. Translating gives CASSLWQGEMNTEAFF.

This clonotype was observed many times. The chain employs TRBV27 and TRBJ2-7; D remains ambiguous. CDR1 and CDR2 (germline): MNHEY, SMNVEV (reference sequence). CDR3 size: 17 residues. Trimming removed 5 bases at V and 0 bases at J, with 20 bases between. The CDR3, as DNA: TGTGCCAGCAGTCCCCTATTCGTGTCCAGCTACTCCTACGAGCAGTACTTC. Its protein product is CASSPLFVSSYSYEQYF.

The genes are TRBV28 and TRBJ2-1; 7 positions match TRBD2. Germline-derived CDR1 and CDR2 are MDHEN and SYDVKM. Trimming cost V 4 bases and J 0 bases; bases outside gene matches: 9. The CDR3 sequence is 17 residues long. CDR3 DNA: TGTGCCAGCAGTTACGCCCCTAGGACTAGCTCCTACAATGAGCAGTTCTTC. It is translated as CASSYAPRTSSYNEQFF.

This clonotype was seen a handful of times. The genes are TRBV7-9 and TRBJ2-3; D is undetermined. Germline V gene sequence: CDR1 SEHNR, CDR2 FQNEAQ (reference sequence). V lost 6 bases, J lost 1 base, and 17 bases lay in between. The CDR3 is made up of 16 amino acids. The CDR3: CASRPLVPCCTDTQYF. CDR3 bases: TGTGCCAGCAGACCCCTTGTTCCTTGTTGCACAGATACGCAGTATTTT.